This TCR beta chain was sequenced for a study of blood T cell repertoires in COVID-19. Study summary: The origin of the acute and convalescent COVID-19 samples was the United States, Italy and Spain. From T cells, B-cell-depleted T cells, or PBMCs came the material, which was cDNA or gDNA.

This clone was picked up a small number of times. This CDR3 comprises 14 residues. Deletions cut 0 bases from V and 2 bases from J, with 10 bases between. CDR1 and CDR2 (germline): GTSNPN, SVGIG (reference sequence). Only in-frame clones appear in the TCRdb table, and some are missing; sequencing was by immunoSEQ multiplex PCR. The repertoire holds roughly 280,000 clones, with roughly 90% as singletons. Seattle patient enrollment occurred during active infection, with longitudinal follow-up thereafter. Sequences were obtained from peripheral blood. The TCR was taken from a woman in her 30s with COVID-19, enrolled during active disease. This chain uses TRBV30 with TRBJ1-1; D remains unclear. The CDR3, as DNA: TGTGCCTGGAGTGTCCCACAGAGTAACACTGAAGCTTTCTTT. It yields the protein CAWSVPQSNTEAFF.